A single sample is the source of the 32 T cell receptor beta chains below, sequenced in a study of naive and memory T cell subsets. Two oligonucleotides, mixed equimolar, formed the beta constant-region primer covering TRBC1 and TRBC2. A single record per CDR3 protein comes from TCRdb applying MiXCR to the UMI-ligation and nested PCR reads. The repertoire holds 140,000 to 150,000 distinct CDR3 sequences, with 17% as singletons. The sequenced material came from naive CD4+ T cells from blood. These receptors all stem from a human donor in good health.

This chain joins TRBV20-1 and TRBJ2-6, with D hard to call. The CDR3 spans 14 residues. V lost 3 bases to trimming and J lost 0 bases, with 6 bases between them. Germline loops: CDR1 DFQATT, CDR2 SNEGSKA (reference sequence). This CDR3 reads CSARPGSGANVLTF. As DNA, the CDR3 is TGCAGTGCTAGGCCAGGCTCTGGGGCCAACGTCCTGACTTTC.

This clonotype was detected only a few times. The V call is TRBV7-9, the J call TRBJ1-1; perhaps TRBD1 as D (5 bases). V shed 5 bases and J shed 4 bases, with 17 bases lying between them. Germline V lookup: CDR1 SEHNR, CDR2 FQNEAQ (reference sequence). CDR3 length: 15 amino acids. CDR3 sequence (DNA): TGTGCCAGCAGCCAATCCATCGGGACGGTCACTGAAGCTTTCTTT. Residues: CASSQSIGTVTEAFF.

The chain recombines TRBV2 with TRBJ1-4, with D possibly being TRBD1 (6 bases). Trimming removed 8 bases from V and 8 bases from J, with 18 bases in between. The length of the CDR3 is 14 residues. Germline CDR1 SNHLY, CDR2 FYNNEI. CDR3 protein: CASDRGALSEKLFF. The CDR3 nucleotides read TGTGCCAGCGACCGGGGGGCGTTGAGCGAAAAACTGTTTTTT.

J is TRBJ2-7 and V is TRBV20-1; 7 bases are a match to TRBD2. The CDR3 totals 13 residues. V shed 5 bases, J shed 3 bases, and the junction held 7 bases outside the gene matches. Germline V gives CDR1 DFQATT, CDR2 SNEGSKA (reference sequence). The CDR3 nucleotides read TGCAGTGCTCGGGGGAGGGCCCTCTACGAGCAGTACTTC. Its protein product is CSARGRALYEQYF.

This clonotype was detected only a few times. The chain couples TRBV29-1 to TRBJ2-7; 8 nucleotides match TRBD2. Looked up from germline, CDR1 is SQVTM and CDR2 is ANQGSEA. V lost 7 bases to trimming and J lost 1 base; unmatched junction nucleotides: 6. The CDR3 extends over 13 amino acids. The CDR3 loop reads CSGAGVESYEQYF. DNA for the CDR3: TGCAGCGGAGCGGGAGTAGAGTCCTACGAGCAGTACTTC.

In its sample, this clonotype was seen a few times. The chain is built from TRBV12-3 or TRBV12-4 and TRBJ2-1; 7 bases are a match to TRBD1. The CDR3 runs 14 residues. The V gene end was trimmed by 5 bases and the J gene end by 8 bases; junction bases not matched to a gene: 9. The CDR3 sequence: CASSATTGVDEQFF. Here the CDR3 DNA reads TGTGCCAGCAGTGCGACAACAGGGGTCGATGAGCAGTTCTTC.

A few counts support this clonotype. V and J are TRBV6-5 and TRBJ1-4; 8 nucleotides line up with TRBD1. The V gene's germline CDR1 is MNHEY and CDR2 SVGAGI. The trim removed 6 bases at V and 7 bases at J, leaving 10 bases unmatched. CDR3 size: 15 residues. DNA of the CDR3: TGTGCCAGCAGACCCCTTAGACAGGGGAGTGAAAAACTGTTTTTT. Protein: CASRPLRQGSEKLFF.

The chain has TRBV10-3 and TRBJ2-6, with a tentative D call TRBD1 (6 bases). Trimming pared 9 bases from V and 0 bases from J, leaving 12 bases between. Looked up from germline, CDR1 is ENHRY and CDR2 is SYGVKD. This CDR3 spans 15 amino acids. In nucleotides, the CDR3 is TGTGCCATACAGGGAGCAAACTCTGGGGCCAACGTCCTGACTTTC. This translates into CAIQGANSGANVLTF.

This clonotype was observed a handful of times. The chain combines TRBV29-1 with TRBJ2-4; D gene ambiguous. This CDR3 region has 14 residues. Germline CDR1 SQVTM, CDR2 ANQGSEA. The ends were cut back, 3 bases at V and 0 bases at J, with 9 bases in the middle. The CDR3 sequence: CSVEEVLAKNIQYF. Written as DNA, the CDR3 is TGCAGCGTTGAGGAAGTCTTAGCCAAAAACATTCAGTACTTC.

This clonotype has more than one count but fewer than ten. The V call is TRBV19, the J call TRBJ2-6, with D perhaps matching TRBD1 (6 bases). There are 15 residues in the CDR3. V lost 4 bases and J lost 7, with 14 bases in between. The germline gives CDR1 LNHDA, CDR2 SQIVND (reference sequence). The CDR3 nucleotides are TGTGCCAGTAGTAGGGACAAGAAGGCTGCCAACGTCCTGACTTTC. The encoded protein is CASSRDKKAANVLTF.

V and J are TRBV27 and TRBJ2-2; perhaps TRBD2 as D (6 bases). CDR1 is MNHEY and CDR2 is SMNVEV in the germline V gene (reference sequence). The CDR3 contains 17 residues. The V and J ends lost 0 bases and 3 bases respectively, with 14 bases between them. This CDR3 reads CASSLSDGSAHTGELFF. The CDR3 nucleotides are TGTGCCAGCAGTTTATCTGACGGGAGTGCTCACACCGGGGAGCTGTTTTTT.

This clonotype was seen more than once but under ten times. V gene TRBV12-3 or TRBV12-4 combines with J gene TRBJ2-1; D call uncertain. The CDR3 runs to 14 residues. The V end was cut by 5 bases, the J end by 8 bases, with 16 bases between. CDR3 in DNA: TGTGCCAGCAGTCCCCGGCCGAAAAGGGATGAGCAGTTCTTC. Residues: CASSPRPKRDEQFF.

The chain couples TRBV16 to TRBJ1-2; D is perhaps TRBD1 (6 bases). CDR1 is KGHSY, CDR2 FQNENV, per germline. CDR3 size: 14 residues. Trimming stripped 3 bases from V and 4 bases from J, with 12 bases between. The CDR3 sequence is CASSHGTGSYGYTF. CDR3 DNA sequence: TGTGCCAGCAGCCATGGAACAGGGTCCTATGGCTACACCTTC.

The chain employs TRBV12-3 or TRBV12-4 and TRBJ2-1; TRBD2 agrees at 7 bases. V lost 1 base, J lost 0 bases, and 12 bases stayed unmatched. CDR3 length: 19 amino acids. The CDR3 bases are TGTGCCAGCAGTTTAGATACCTGGATCGGCGGGAGCTCCTACAATGAGCAGTTCTTC. Protein: CASSLDTWIGGSSYNEQFF.

CDR3 sequence reads: CASAGPVGADTQYF. CDR3 nucleotide sequence: TGCGCCAGTGCTGGGCCAGTGGGTGCAGATACGCAGTATTTT. This chain connects TRBV5-1 to TRBJ2-3; D call uncertain. Trimming cost V 8 bases and J 4 bases, with 17 bases left between them. This CDR3 comprises 14 residues. CDR1 SGHRS and CDR2 YFSETQ come from the germline V gene.

The V and J genes are TRBV5-1 and TRBJ2-1; 9 bases agree with TRBD2. V dropped 4 bases and J dropped 7; count of bases not matched to a gene: 18. This CDR3 has 18 residues. Germline assignment: CDR1 SGHRS and CDR2 YFSETQ. CDR3 DNA: TGCGCCAGCAGCCCATCCGGCCGACGTAGCGGGAGTCGGAATGAGCAGTTCTTC. Protein: CASSPSGRRSGSRNEQFF. The full variable domain, in which reference TRBV5-1 and TRBJ2-1 provide the parts outside the CDR3, is KAGVTQTPRYLIKTRGQQVTLSCSPISGHRSVSWYQQTPGQGLQFLFEYFSETQRNKGNFPGRFSGRQFSNSRSEMNVSTLELGDSALYLCASSPSGRRSGSRNEQFFGPGTRLTVL.

This clonotype was counted between two and nine times. The V call is TRBV29-1, the J call TRBJ2-7; D is uncertain. The germline V gene encodes CDR1 SQVTM and CDR2 ANQGSEA. CDR3 size: 14 residues. The V end lost 0 bases, the J end lost 2 bases, and 11 bases lay between the germline ends. This CDR3 is CSVEDSQTTYEQYF. CDR3 DNA sequence: TGCAGCGTTGAAGACTCCCAGACAACCTACGAGCAGTACTTC.

V usage is TRBV12-3 or TRBV12-4 and J usage is TRBJ1-2; D might be TRBD1 (6 bases). The CDR3 extends over 13 amino acids. With 6 bases removed from V and 4 bases from J, the gap between germline ends came to 12 bases. CDR3: CASRPTGIYGYTF. The DNA for the CDR3 is TGTGCCAGCAGACCCACAGGGATCTATGGCTACACCTTC.

V gene TRBV28 combines with J gene TRBJ1-2, with 8 positions matching TRBD1. V was pared by 7 bases and J by 3 bases, with 13 bases of the junction left unmatched. The CDR3 covers 16 residues. CDR1 and CDR2 (germline): MDHEN, SYDVKM. CDR3 in DNA: TGTGCCAGCACCCATCAGGCGGCAGGGGGCCACTATGGCTACACCTTC. This codes for CASTHQAAGGHYGYTF.

This clonotype showed up just a few times. This chain's CDR3 is CASSFVGATNTEAFF. The DNA of the CDR3 is TGTGCCAGCAGTTTCGTGGGGGCTACGAACACTGAAGCTTTCTTT. The chain combines TRBV27 with TRBJ1-1; perhaps TRBD1 as D (6 bases). In germline, CDR1 is MNHEY, CDR2 SMNVEV (reference sequence). CDR3 length: 15 amino acids. Trimming cost V 3 bases and J 1 base, with 12 bases left between them.

The J gene is TRBJ2-5, the V gene TRBV29-1; no clear D. CDR1 SQVTM and CDR2 ANQGSEA come from the germline V gene. CDR3 length: 11 residues. V lost 8 bases and J lost 2, with 9 bases in between. The CDR3 loop is CSLSRQETQYF. The CDR3 DNA reads TGCAGCCTTAGCCGGCAAGAGACCCAGTACTTC.

There are a few counts of this clonotype. The gene calls are TRBV12-3 or TRBV12-4 and TRBJ2-4; perhaps TRBD1 as D (5 bases). V gave up 0 bases and J gave up 1 base, with 7 bases separating them. The CDR3 length is 15 residues. The DNA of the CDR3 is TGTGCCAGCAGTTTAGCAGGGGCGGCCAAAAACATTCAGTACTTC. This encodes CASSLAGAAKNIQYF.

This clonotype has a handful of counts. The chain is built from TRBV24-1 and TRBJ2-1; tentative D call: TRBD1 (5 bases). Germline CDR1 KGHDR, CDR2 SFDVKD. The ends were cut back, 2 bases at V and 6 bases at J, with 13 bases in the middle. The CDR3 is made up of 15 amino acids. The CDR3 is CATSDSGSKINEQFF. DNA for the CDR3: TGTGCCACCAGTGATTCAGGGTCGAAGATCAATGAGCAGTTCTTC.

This clonotype has a handful of counts. This rearrangement joins TRBV7-2 to TRBJ2-7, with 8 bases lining up with TRBD2. V shed 6 bases, J shed 6 bases, and the junction held 10 bases outside the gene matches. The germline gives CDR1 SGHTA, CDR2 FQGNSA. The CDR3 sequence is 14 residues long. As DNA, the CDR3 is TGTGCCAGCAGGAAAGCGGGAGAAATCCCCGAGCAGTACTTC. This codes for CASRKAGEIPEQYF. The full variable domain, its missing parts supplied by reference TRBV7-2 and TRBJ2-7, is GAGVSQSPSNKVTEKGKDVELRCDPISGHTALYWYRQSLGQGLEFLIYFQGNSAPDKSGLPSDRFSAERTGGSVSTLTIQRTQQEDSAVYLCASRKAGEIPEQYFGPGTRLTVT.

This clonotype was found a few times. The rearrangement links TRBV2 to TRBJ1-6; D is unclear. From germline, CDR1 is SNHLY and CDR2 FYNNEI. The CDR3 has 12 amino acids. The germline V and J ends were trimmed by 1 base and 6 bases, with 1 base remaining between them. The CDR3 nucleotides read TGTGCCAGCAGTGAAGTTAATTCACCCCTCCACTTT. Amino acids: CASSEVNSPLHF.

V usage is TRBV11-2 and J usage is TRBJ1-6; D is unresolved. The germline V and J ends were trimmed by 0 bases and 6 bases, with 6 bases remaining between them. The V gene's germline CDR1 is SGHAT and CDR2 FQNNGV. The CDR3 runs 14 residues. CDR3 region: CASSLEDTNSPLHF. CDR3 coding DNA: TGTGCCAGCAGCTTAGAGGATACTAATTCACCCCTCCACTTT.

This clonotype was found a few times. The rearrangement joins TRBV10-3 to TRBJ2-3, with D maybe TRBD2 (6 bases). In germline, CDR1 is ENHRY, CDR2 SYGVKD. V lost 4 bases and J lost 3, with 11 bases in between. CDR3 size: 14 residues. The CDR3 sequence is CAISGEVGTDTQYF. The CDR3 DNA is TGTGCCATCAGTGGGGAGGTAGGAACAGATACGCAGTATTTT.

This chain connects TRBV6-2 or TRBV6-3 to TRBJ2-1; TRBD2 aligns across 15 bases. Trimming took 2 bases from V and 5 from J; bases not matched to a gene: 4. CDR1 and CDR2 (germline): MNHEY, SVGEGT. This CDR3 is built from 17 residues. The CDR3 protein is CASSYGLAGGPNNEQFF. CDR3 nucleotide sequence: TGTGCCAGCAGTTACGGACTAGCGGGAGGGCCAAACAATGAGCAGTTCTTC.

This clonotype was seen only a few times. The CDR3 DNA reads TGTGCCAGCAAGTCTGAAGTCAACACCGGGGAGCTGTTTTTT. Translating it yields CASKSEVNTGELFF. The chain carries TRBV12-3 or TRBV12-4 and TRBJ2-2; the D is unclear. Trimming took off 7 bases at V and 2 bases at J, with 11 bases between the two ends. The CDR3 totals 14 residues.

The chain combines TRBV7-9 with TRBJ2-1; D call uncertain. The CDR3 totals 14 residues. Germline CDR1 is SEHNR and CDR2 is FQNEAQ (reference sequence). Trimming removed 0 bases at V and 4 bases at J, with 7 bases between. In DNA form, the CDR3 reads TGTGCCAGCAGCTTAGCGGTACTTTACAATGAGCAGTTCTTC. Its protein product is CASSLAVLYNEQFF.

The V gene is TRBV5-1, the J gene TRBJ1-6; D ambiguous. There are 14 residues in the CDR3. V shed 0 bases and J shed 9 bases, with 10 bases lying between them. Germline lookup yields CDR1 SGHRS and CDR2 YFSETQ. The CDR3 loop is CASSLDSGPSPLHF. The CDR3 DNA follows: TGCGCCAGCAGCTTGGACAGTGGACCTTCACCCCTCCACTTT.

The V and J genes are TRBV18 and TRBJ2-1; 9 bases are a match to TRBD2. V shed 1 base and J 2 bases; nucleotides not matched to a gene: 9. Germline CDR1 reads KGHSH; CDR2 reads LQKENI. The CDR3 extends over 18 amino acids. CDR3: CASSPRVSSGVTYNEQFF. The CDR3 nucleotides are TGTGCCAGCTCACCACGGGTCTCTAGCGGGGTGACCTACAATGAGCAGTTCTTC. Combining the CDR3 with reference TRBV18 and TRBJ2-1 gives the whole variable domain NAGVMQNPRHLVRRRGQEARLRCSPMKGHSHVYWYRQLPEEGLKFMVYLQKENIIDESGMPKERFSAEFPKEGPSILRIQQVVRGDSAAYFCASSPRVSSGVTYNEQFFGPGTRLTVL.